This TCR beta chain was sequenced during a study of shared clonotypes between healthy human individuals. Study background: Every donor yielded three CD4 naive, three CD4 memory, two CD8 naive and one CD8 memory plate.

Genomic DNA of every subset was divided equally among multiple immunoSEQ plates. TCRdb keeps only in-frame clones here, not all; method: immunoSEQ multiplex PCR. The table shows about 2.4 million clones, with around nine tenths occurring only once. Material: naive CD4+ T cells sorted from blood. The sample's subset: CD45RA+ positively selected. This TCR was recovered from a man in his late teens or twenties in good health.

CDR3 sequence reads: CAISEALWIQGEQFF. The DNA for the CDR3 is TGTGCCATCAGTGAGGCCCTCTGGATTCAGGGTGAGCAGTTCTTC. The chain carries TRBV10-3 and TRBJ2-1, with D perhaps TRBD1 (5 bases). Per the germline V gene, CDR1 is ENHRY and CDR2 is SYGVKD. The CDR3 length is 15 residues. V was pared by 2 bases and J by 9 bases, with 17 bases between.